The entry below gives a single T cell receptor beta chain sequence along with its context. In this sample, this clone turned up a few times. Its specific antigen is unknown. No much larger clonotype is one base removed from it; base qualities were not supplied. This sample stems from a study of shared clonotypes between healthy human individuals (dated by TCRdb to 2020 to 2021). For the study in its entirety: The cohort included a few men and a couple of women between 18 and 49 years of age. For each donor, three plates each were used for CD4 naive and CD4 memory, two plates were used for CD8 naive, and one plate was used for CD8 memory. To increase sequencing depth and limit assay-specific biases, TCR repertoire library preparation and sequencing were carried out by different laboratories using diverse techniques. To estimate repertoire size and how much clonotypes are shared between individuals, the study performed deep sequencing of blood TCR repertoires from a few healthy adults. Per donor, leukapheresis produced somewhere between about 0.8 and 9 billion PBMCs. The investigation overall reported the following: Approximately 4.8% of naive CD4, around 3.5% of naive CD8, 2.3% of memory CD4, and about 0.4% of memory CD8 clonotypes were shared across several donors. Rarefaction of sorted-subset datasets indicated incomplete sequencing despite the large sequencing depth. Based on pairwise subsampling, the degree of clonotype sharing among donors was expected to be affected by sequencing depth. Compared with non-shared clonotypes, the clonotypes found in all four sorted-subset donors had higher generation probabilities. Naive subsets generally had larger estimated clonotype richness than memory subsets did. The genetic and exposure-history diversity represented was limited by the small number of donors. Sampling was limited to blood, and TCR repertoires in tissue likely differ from TCR repertoires in blood.

The CDR3 covers 13 residues, taking in both the cysteine and the phenylalanine. Only CDR3 DNA is held: 39 bases, read in frame from base 1. Per the germline V gene, SGHRS is the CDR1 and YFSETQ is the CDR2. Relative to germline, V is 0 bases shorter and J is 1 base shorter, with 4 bases between their ends. Using the deep immunoSEQ assay, multiplex PCR amplified TCR CDR3 regions from genomic DNA. For each cell subset, the extracted genomic DNA was distributed evenly across all wells of several immunoSEQ 96-well plates, and each plate served as one replicate. For sorted subsets, about 0.2 ug genomic DNA, equal to 30,000 to 35,000 T cell genomes, was loaded into each replicate PCR. The purified libraries were quantified using a Qubit 3.0 fluorometer, sized with a Bioanalyzer 2100, and then quantified again using the KAPA Library Quantification kit. A separate single-read 150-cycle Illumina NextSeq 550 flow cell was used to sequence each immunoSEQ 96-well plate. From the authors' description of their analysis: Because only junctional sequences without quality scores were contained in the immunoSEQ output, filtering matching that applied to full-length reads could not be performed. Sequences were annotated with PyIR, a Python wrapper for IgBLAST v1.9, using IMGT germline references to assign V/J genes and CDR3. Reads were filtered out if the reads had weak V/J assignments (E-value above 1e-6), no CDR3, stop codons, out-of-frame junctions, or ambiguous translated residues. V3J clonotypes were defined by identical inferred V gene, J gene, and CDR3 amino acid sequence. The percentage overlap between two repertoires was calculated by dividing the number of shared unique clonotypes by the size of the smaller repertoire. Richness of each repertoire was evaluated using RTK rarefaction, the Chao1 estimator, and Recon v2.1 estimates of unobserved clonotypes. For all TCRbeta clonotypes obtained by the gDNA method from a few donors, generation probabilities were computed with OLGA. TCRdb's version of the immuneACCESS table is confined to in-frame rearrangements and falls short of the full clone set. An unresolved V gene accounts for under half of the shortfall where checked; the remainder is of unknown origin. Clonal size and the V and J genes are those of that table, whereas D and trimming came from the DNA. The sample table holds approximately 940,000 clones, of which approximately 80% were seen once. The ten largest account for about 1.5% of the sample.

The donors were healthy, HIV-negative adults who had no recently reported acute infections or vaccinations. Every donor was a Caucasian adult living in Nashville, Tennessee, USA. Magnetic negative selection was used to enrich CD4+ T cells, after which naive cells were positively selected on CD45RA and the negative fraction became the memory subset. Blood was collected by leukapheresis, and PBMCs were isolated by Ficoll-Histopaque density gradient centrifugation and then cryopreserved in liquid nitrogen vapor phase. Analytical flow cytometry was used to check the purity and quantity of every magnetically sorted T cell population. From each sorted fraction, genomic DNA was isolated and quantified by UV absorbance on a Nanodrop 2000c.

Sequenced input: memory CD4+ T cells sorted from blood. In light of the paper, this sample's cell subset or site label describes: CD45RA-negative fraction. The rearrangement joined TRBV5-1 to TRBJ1-1; the D gene identity is not certain. The clonotype originates from a man aged 18 to 35 in good health. The nucleotide sequence is TGCGCCAGCAGCTTGGTCCCGAACACTGAAGCTTTCTTT. Its protein product is CASSLVPNTEAFF.